Listed below are T cell receptor beta chains from one sample, sequenced in a study of blood T cell repertoires in COVID-19. Sequencing used immunoSEQ multiplex PCR; TCRdb keeps in-frame clones, though not all of them. The sample holds about 440,000 clones, around 89% seen once. Source material: peripheral blood. These receptors were taken from a young woman with acute or convalescent COVID-19. The CDR3 runs from the conserved cysteine through the conserved F or W. D genes are given only for firm matches. A row's size may be missing; if present it is once, few, many or a size class.

>NA|NA|14|TRBJ1-5|TRBV19
TGTGCCAGTAGTATACAAAATAGCAATCAGCCCCAGCATTTT
CASSIQNSNQPQHF
>TRBD2|once|15|TRBJ2-3|TRBV30
TGTGCCTGGGCCGTCCGGGGGGAAAGCACAGATACGCAGTATTTT
CAWAVRGESTDTQYF
>TRBD1|NA|13|TRBJ1-2|TRBV5-6
TGTGCCAGCAGCCGGACAGGAGCGTACGGCTACACCTTC
CASSRTGAYGYTF
>NA|NA|14|TRBJ1-5|TRBV25-1
TGTGCCAGCAGTGAGGGAGGGGCCTTTCAGCCCCAGCATTTT
CASSEGGAFQPQHF
>NA|NA|13|TRBJ1-1|TRBV12-3/TRBV12-4
TGTGCCAGCAGTTCGTTAGGGGCCAGGGTGGCTTTCTTT
CASSSLGARVAFF
>TRBD1|NA|14|TRBJ1-4|TRBV11-2
TGTGCCAGCAGCTTAGGACAGGGATCTGAAAAACTGTTTTTT
CASSLGQGSEKLFF
>NA|once|13|TRBJ1-1|TRBV5-6
TGTGCCAGCAGCTTGGCTGCGGTGACTGAAGCTTTCTTT
CASSLAAVTEAFF
>TRBD2|NA|14|TRBJ2-7|TRBV5-1
TGCGCCAGCAGCTTCACTAGCGGGGGGATCGAGCAGTACTTC
CASSFTSGGIEQYF
>TRBD1|NA|12|TRBJ2-7|TRBV2
TGTGCCAGCAGTAGGACAGGGAACGAGCAGTACTTC
CASSRTGNEQYF
>TRBD1|NA|14|TRBJ2-7|TRBV29-1
TGCAGCGTGGACGGGACAGGGTCTGTACACGAGCAGTACTTC
CSVDGTGSVHEQYF
>TRBD1|NA|16|TRBJ2-5|TRBV11-1
TGTGCCAGCAGCTTCGACGGGACAGGGGATATAGTGACCCAGTACTTC
CASSFDGTGDIVTQYF
>TRBD2|NA|15|TRBJ2-2|TRBV7-3
TGTGCCAGCAGCTCACTAGCGCTTAACACCGGGGAGCTGTTTTTT
CASSSLALNTGELFF
>NA|NA|11|TRBJ1-2|TRBV10-2
TGCGCCAGCAGATCTCCCTATGGCTACACCTTC
CASRSPYGYTF
>NA|NA|17|TRBJ2-6|TRBV5-1
TGCGCCAGCAGCTGGGGAGACAGGAGCTCTGGGGCCAACGTCCTGACTTTC
CASSWGDRSSGANVLTF
>NA|NA|12|TRBJ1-1|TRBV6-5
TGTGCCAGCGAAGACAGGCGGCCGGGAGCTTTCTTT
CASEDRRPGAFF
>NA|NA|14|TRBJ1-2|TRBV6-5
TGTGCCAGCAGTCAGCCCATGGGGGGACGTGGCTACACCTTC
CASSQPMGGRGYTF
>NA|once|16|TRBJ1-3|TRBV11-2
TGTGCCAGCAGCGAACAGGGAAGGGTCTCTGGAAACACCATATATTTT
CASSEQGRVSGNTIYF
>TRBD2|NA|14|TRBJ2-7|TRBV7-7
TGTGCCAGCAGCCCCCACGGGAGGGGCTACGAGCAGTACTTC
CASSPHGRGYEQYF
>TRBD1|NA|16|TRBJ2-7|TRBV6-1
TGTGCCAGCAGTGGACCAAGTTACGGACAGGTCTACGAGCAGTACTTC
CASSGPSYGQVYEQYF
>NA|NA|13|TRBJ1-6|TRBV6-5
TGTGCCAGCATGAGAGAATCCGGTTCACCCCTCCACTTT
CASMRESGSPLHF
>TRBD1|NA|16|TRBJ2-1|TRBV4-2
TGTGCCAGCAGCCTTAATACAGGGGTTATGGAGAATGAGCAGTTCTTC
CASSLNTGVMENEQFF
>NA|NA|10|TRBJ1-2|TRBV20-1
TGCAGTGCTAGCCTCTATGGCTACACCTTC
CSASLYGYTF
>TRBD1|NA|14|TRBJ1-4|TRBV27
TGTGCCAGCAGTCCAGGGGGTTGGAACGAAAAACTGTTTTTT
CASSPGGWNEKLFF